This T cell receptor (beta chain) was captured by sequencing in a study of T-cell reconstitution after alpha-beta-depleted transplantation in children. CDR3 size: 15 residues. Germline assignment: CDR1 DFQATT and CDR2 SNEGSKA (reference sequence). V shed 3 bases, J shed 0 bases, and the junction held 3 bases outside the gene matches. This clonotype has more than one count but fewer than ten. Unique molecular identifiers were used to barcode this TCRbeta library. TCRdb re-called the PCR reads through MiXCR, storing one row per CDR3 protein. The sample yields hundreds of thousands of distinct CDR3 sequences, roughly 15% seen once.

The clonotype comes from a human donor who donated a stem cell graft to a child with acute myeloid leukemia. Material: PBMCs from the stem cell graft donor, obtained from the stem cell graft. The chain carries TRBV20-1 and TRBJ2-1; 9 bases are shared with TRBD2. For the CDR3, the DNA is TGCAGTGCTAGGCTAGCGGGAAACTCCTACAATGAGCAGTTCTTC. It is translated as CSARLAGNSYNEQFF.